This is a list of T cell receptor beta chains from one sample in a study of blood T cell repertoires in COVID-19. TCRdb keeps only in-frame clones here, not all; method: immunoSEQ multiplex PCR. This sample yields roughly 250,000 clones, of which roughly 84% are seen a single time; around 14% belongs to the top ten. Specimen: peripheral blood. The receptors shown here come from a person aged 70 to 85 with COVID-19, enrolled during active disease. CDR3s include the opening cysteine and the closing phenylalanine or tryptophan. D genes are given only for firm matches. Expanded clones get a size class; other rows say once, few or many, or leave the size out.

d_call,j_call,v_call,clone_size,cdr3_nt,cdr3_aa
NA,TRBJ1-2,TRBV28,NA,TGTGCCAGCAGTACTCGACAGGCCACCCTCTATGGCTACACCTTC,CASSTRQATLYGYTF
TRBD2,TRBJ2-3,TRBV7-9,once,TGTGCCAGTCCGCCCACTAGCGGGAGCACAGATACGCAGTATTTT,CASPPTSGSTDTQYF
TRBD1,TRBJ2-1,TRBV28,once,TGTGCCAGCAGACCCGGGACAGGTACTGTTCACGACAATGAGCAGTTCTTC,CASRPGTGTVHDNEQFF
TRBD2,TRBJ2-2,TRBV3-1/TRBV3-2,NA,TGTGCCAGCAGCCATGGTGGGCTAGCGGGAGCCGGGGAGCTGTTTTTT,CASSHGGLAGAGELFF
NA,TRBJ1-5,TRBV27,NA,TGTGCCAGCAGTTTAGGACACAATCAGCCCCAGCATTTT,CASSLGHNQPQHF
NA,TRBJ1-2,TRBV6-2/TRBV6-3,NA,TGTGCCAGCAGTTCTCTCGATGGCTACACCTTC,CASSSLDGYTF
NA,TRBJ2-3,TRBV3-1/TRBV3-2,NA,TGTGCCAGCAGCCAAGTTGGCGGGGTCGCAGATACGCAGTATTTT,CASSQVGGVADTQYF
NA,TRBJ2-7,TRBV11-1,NA,TGTGCCAGCAGCTTAGCGCTAAGAGGTCTGGACGAGCAGTACTTC,CASSLALRGLDEQYF
TRBD1,TRBJ1-3,TRBV5-1,NA,TGCGCCAGCAGCCGTTCGACAGGGCGTACTGGAAACACCATATATTTT,CASSRSTGRTGNTIYF
NA,TRBJ2-2,TRBV4-1,NA,TGCGCCAGCAGCCAAGTGGACAAAGTATTGAACACCGGGGAGCTGTTTTTT,CASSQVDKVLNTGELFF
TRBD2,TRBJ2-7,TRBV7-9,NA,TGTGCCAGCGGACGGGGGGACGGAGCGCACTACGAGCAGTACTTC,CASGRGDGAHYEQYF
NA,TRBJ1-1,TRBV5-1,NA,TGCGCCAGCAGCCCCGGGTGGGACACTGAAGCTTTCTTT,CASSPGWDTEAFF
TRBD2,TRBJ2-3,TRBV5-1,once,TGCGCCAGCAGCTTGACGACTAGCGGGGGTCTAGATACGCAGTATTTT,CASSLTTSGGLDTQYF
TRBD2,TRBJ2-1,TRBV28,NA,TGTGCCAGCATTTCGCGGGGGTCCTACAATGAGCAGTTCTTC,CASISRGSYNEQFF
NA,TRBJ2-7,TRBV5-6,NA,TGTGCCAGCAGCGTGGGACTTTTTTCCTACGAGCAGTACTTC,CASSVGLFSYEQYF
TRBD1,TRBJ1-2,TRBV3-1/TRBV3-2,NA,TGTGCCAGCAGCCAATGGAGGGGGACAGCCGATGGCTACACCTTC,CASSQWRGTADGYTF
NA,TRBJ2-3,TRBV19,NA,TGTGCCACCTCGACTAGTTCGGATACGCAGTATTTT,CATSTSSDTQYF
TRBD2,TRBJ2-2,TRBV3-1/TRBV3-2,once,TGTGCCAGCAGCCCCTATGGGGGAGGGTACACCGGGGAGCTGTTTTTT,CASSPYGGGYTGELFF
TRBD1,TRBJ2-3,TRBV4-2,NA,TGTGCCAGCAGCGAGGGACAGGGGAGGAGGGATACGCAGTATTTT,CASSEGQGRRDTQYF
NA,TRBJ2-2,TRBV5-4,NA,TGTGCCAGCAGCTTGGGGGAGACCGGGGAGCTGTTTTTT,CASSLGETGELFF
TRBD1,TRBJ2-6,TRBV7-8,NA,TGTGCCAGCAGCTTAGTGGGGACAGGGTCGGGGGCCAACGTCCTGACTTTC,CASSLVGTGSGANVLTF
TRBD1,TRBJ2-2,TRBV5-1,NA,TGCGCCAGCAGCTTGGGGGACAGGGTCGACACCGGGGAGCTGTTTTTT,CASSLGDRVDTGELFF
TRBD1,TRBJ1-1,TRBV7-9,once,TGTGCCAGCAGCACCGATATTCCAGGGGGCCTGACTGAAGCTTTCTTT,CASSTDIPGGLTEAFF
NA,TRBJ1-5,TRBV28,NA,TGTGCCAGCAGTTTAACTTCTTTAGGCAATCAGCCCCAGCATTTT,CASSLTSLGNQPQHF
TRBD1,TRBJ2-3,TRBV2,few,TGTGCCAGCATAGGGGACAGGTACACAGATACGCAGTATTTT,CASIGDRYTDTQYF
TRBD1,TRBJ2-3,TRBV24-1,NA,TGTGCCACCAGTGACCCACAGGGGGGAGATCTTGGTACGCAGTATTTT,CATSDPQGGDLGTQYF
NA,TRBJ1-6,TRBV10-3,NA,TGTGCCATCAGTGTTGGAGAATCACCCCTCCACTTT,CAISVGESPLHF
NA,TRBJ2-5,TRBV5-1,once,TGCGCCAGCAGCTACCAGACACCAGGGACCCAGTACTTC,CASSYQTPGTQYF
TRBD2,TRBJ2-1,TRBV7-7,NA,TGTGCCAGCAGTCCCGGACTAGTCTACAATGAGCAGTTCTTC,CASSPGLVYNEQFF
NA,TRBJ2-5,TRBV2,NA,TGTGCCAGCACGGGTTTAGAGACCCAGTACTTC,CASTGLETQYF
TRBD2,TRBJ2-2,TRBV11-2,NA,TGTGCCAGCAGCTTATTACTAGCGGGGGACACCGGGGAGCTGTTTTTT,CASSLLLAGDTGELFF
TRBD2,TRBJ2-7,TRBV28,few,TGTGCCAGCAGCCCACTAGCGTATAGCTCCTACGAGCAGTACTTC,CASSPLAYSSYEQYF
NA,TRBJ1-5,TRBV7-8,NA,TGTGCCAGCAGCCAGGACAGCCCCAATCAGCCCCAGCATTTT,CASSQDSPNQPQHF
NA,TRBJ1-6,TRBV7-9,NA,TGTGCCAGCAGCTTAAGGTCCGGGGAGTCACCCCTCCACTTT,CASSLRSGESPLHF
NA,TRBJ1-5,TRBV12-2,NA,TGTGCAAGTCGCTTAGCAAGGGACAGTTTGATCGGCAATCAGCCCCAGCATTTT,CASRLARDSLIGNQPQHF
NA,TRBJ1-2,TRBV30,once,TGTGCCTGGAGTGTACTCGGAGACTATGGCTACACCTTC,CAWSVLGDYGYTF
NA,TRBJ2-1,TRBV18,once,TGTGCCAGCTCACCACCTACAGGTGCCAGCTCCTACAATGAGCAGTTCTTC,CASSPPTGASSYNEQFF
TRBD2,TRBJ2-1,TRBV4-3,NA,TGCGCCAGCAGCCATACCGGGACTAGCGTATACAATGAGCAGTTCTTC,CASSHTGTSVYNEQFF
NA,TRBJ1-1,TRBV27,NA,TGTGCCAGCAGCCCTCAAACCGGGCAGGGCTTGAACACTGAAGCTTTCTTT,CASSPQTGQGLNTEAFF
NA,TRBJ2-2,TRBV29-1,NA,TGCAGCGTTGGAGGGATGAACACCGGGGAGCTGTTTTTT,CSVGGMNTGELFF
NA,TRBJ1-5,TRBV12-3/TRBV12-4,few,TGTGCCTCTAGGCGGGGGGCAAATCAGCCCCAGCATTTT,CASRRGANQPQHF
TRBD1,TRBJ2-7,TRBV12-3/TRBV12-4,NA,TGTGCCAGCACCGCCGACAGGGTCCACGAGCAGTACTTC,CASTADRVHEQYF
TRBD1,TRBJ2-7,TRBV28,few,TGTGCCAGCAGTCCGAGGACAGGAAGGCAGTACTTC,CASSPRTGRQYF